This TCR beta chain was found in a study of post-analysis software for immune sequencing data (dated by TCRdb to about 2015). Study-level background: Disease courses on record covered relapsing-remitting, secondary progressive and progressive-relapsing multiple sclerosis, though some patients had no subtype annotation. The patient repertoires were set against under 13 previously published healthy control repertoires from donors whose ages ranged from roughly 6 to 26 years. A subset of samples was prepared in parallel using single-end sample barcoding, then pooled and co-amplified after Illumina adapter ligation. Broad study findings and their caveats: Patients showed significantly higher frequencies than controls for a handful of TRBV segments, among them TRBV5-6, TRBV5-1 and TRBV20-1. Strong co-clustering of samples prepared in the same batch was shown by direct clustering with F measure, prompting a batch-effect correction. Multiple sclerosis patients had significantly lower normalized Chao1 diversity than controls, a result that suggests substantial peripheral T-cell clonal expansion. The multiple sclerosis patient group was slightly younger than the control group.

In the case of this clonotype: There is no known antigen for this receptor. Per-base quality was not reported, and no clone a single base away is much larger than it.

The germline V gene (reference sequence) gives CDR1 as DFQATT and CDR2 as SNEGSKA. V lost 2 bases and J lost 2 bases, and the count of bases not matched to a germline gene is 3. The CDR3 has 14 amino acids, counting the end cysteine and phenylalanine. Only the CDR3 DNA is retained, 42 bases long and in frame from the first base. TCR beta repertoires were profiled from peripheral blood of approximately 13 young patients with multiple sclerosis to demonstrate the VDJtools post-analysis software. Multiple sclerosis patients were children and adolescents aged about 6 to 17 years. The method behind the library was PCR. Sequenced using an Illumina HiSeq 2500. To reduce PCR and sequencing biases, unique molecular identifiers were built into the TCR beta cDNA libraries. Around 500,000 cDNA molecules were obtained for every 1 to 10 million input T cells, so each molecule roughly corresponded to one T cell. The same protocol used for the earlier healthy control dataset was applied to prepare and sequence the patient libraries. Samples belonging to the same batch were prepared together, multiplexed and sequenced on a shared HiSeq lane. For the original study's pipeline: Raw barcoded reads were processed with MIGEC, and single-read molecular identifier groups were discarded before consensus assembly and CDR3 extraction. VDJtools was used for post-analysis of the clonotype tables, with diversity normalized by down-sampling every dataset to the smallest sample size. Repertoire overlap clustering matched CDR3 amino acid but not nucleotide sequences to correct batch-related cross-sample contamination. TCRdb reprocessed the public reads (quality trimming at Q25 with fastp, clone calling with MiXCR) and kept in-frame beta chains. Rows are combined by CDR3 protein, so each entry shows the most common genes and DNA. None of the V and J calls come from the authors' own analysis; TCRdb made them. For this sample there are 650,000 to 850,000 distinct CDR3 sequences; 46% appear just once. The ten largest clones take up roughly 4.5% of the sample.

The origin of this receptor is a girl aged 10-17 years with multiple sclerosis. The chain is made from TRBV20-1 and TRBJ2-5; 9 nucleotides in the junction match TRBD2. The sample taken for sequencing was blood. DNA sequence: TGCAGTGCTAGAAAGGCGGGAGGGCAAGAGACCCAGTACTTC. This gives the protein CSARKAGGQETQYF.